This paragraph covers one TCR beta chain sequence. Its antigen is currently unknown. The data are from a study of T cell repertoires in cytomegalovirus infection. MiXCR, applied by TCRdb to the reads, yields one record per CDR3 protein. The data hold a few hundred thousand distinct CDR3 sequences, with roughly 42% observed a single time. Notes on the study in general: Totalled public TCR beta family frequency picked out people who carried CMV plus the relevant HLA.

Germline CDR1 and CDR2: SGHVS and FNYEAQ. The CDR3 runs 13 residues. V gave up 4 bases and J gave up 5 bases; unmatched junction bases: 4. The genes are TRBV7-6 and TRBJ1-2, with 7 positions matching TRBD1. The specimen comprised cultured PBMCs, sampled from culture after CMV antigen stimulation. The receptor's source is a human donor in good health (CMV status not recorded). Some clones in this sample may be carry-over from other donors' samples. The CDR3: CASSSTGEYGYTF. As DNA, the CDR3 is TGTGCCAGCAGCTCAACAGGGGAGTATGGCTACACCTTC.